This T cell receptor beta chain was documented in a study of shared clonotypes between healthy human individuals. Findings and caveats of the study: Among several donors, about 5% of naive CD4 clonotypes were found in common.

Turning to this clone: Its antigen is unknown.

In the source study's methods: ImmunoSEQ only sent back junction sequences with no quality scores, so filtering was done differently. Some clones are missing from TCRdb's copy, which holds only in-frame ones; the method was immunoSEQ multiplex PCR. For V, J and clone size, that table is used; D and trimming come from the DNA. Among fewer than 1.4 million clones listed, 75% to 85% were seen once. Germline CDR1 is MNHEY and CDR2 is SMNVEV (reference sequence). Deletions cut 2 bases from V and 3 bases from J, with 20 bases between. The length of the CDR3 is 17 residues. Sequencing was carried out using memory CD4+ T cells from PBMCs. As for subset: CD45RA-negative fraction. The chain employs TRBV27 and TRBJ2-7; D unclear. The sequence came from a man younger than 35 in good health. Some clones in this sample may be carry-over from other donors' samples. Written as DNA, the CDR3 is TGTGCCAGCAGTTTAACGGCTAGGAATACGAACAGCTACGAGCAGTACTTC. It yields the protein CASSLTARNTNSYEQYF.